This T cell receptor (beta chain) comes out of a study of blood T cell repertoires in COVID-19. On the study more broadly: Spain, Italy and the United States supplied samples that represented acute and convalescent COVID-19.

Original processing methods: Amplification with reference gene primers provided the estimates of nucleated cell counts. Profiling relied on immunoSEQ multiplex PCR, and the TCRdb table lists in-frame clones only, not all of them. From that table come the V and J calls and clone size; the DNA was used to work out D and trimming. The sample yields about 270,000 clones, 75% to 90% seen once. Deletions cut 0 bases from V and 6 bases from J, with 12 bases between. The CDR3 totals 14 residues. Germline assignment: CDR1 SGHRS and CDR2 YFSETQ. In its sample, this clone was seen once. The sequence was obtained from a woman between 18 and 29 years old who had recovered from COVID-19. Sequencing input: PBMCs or T cells enriched from blood (not recorded which). The chain carries TRBV5-1 and TRBJ1-2; D perhaps matches TRBD1 (5 bases). In nucleotides, the CDR3 is TGCGCCAGCAGCTTGGGACAGATAGAAAATGGCTACACCTTC. Translation gives CASSLGQIENGYTF.